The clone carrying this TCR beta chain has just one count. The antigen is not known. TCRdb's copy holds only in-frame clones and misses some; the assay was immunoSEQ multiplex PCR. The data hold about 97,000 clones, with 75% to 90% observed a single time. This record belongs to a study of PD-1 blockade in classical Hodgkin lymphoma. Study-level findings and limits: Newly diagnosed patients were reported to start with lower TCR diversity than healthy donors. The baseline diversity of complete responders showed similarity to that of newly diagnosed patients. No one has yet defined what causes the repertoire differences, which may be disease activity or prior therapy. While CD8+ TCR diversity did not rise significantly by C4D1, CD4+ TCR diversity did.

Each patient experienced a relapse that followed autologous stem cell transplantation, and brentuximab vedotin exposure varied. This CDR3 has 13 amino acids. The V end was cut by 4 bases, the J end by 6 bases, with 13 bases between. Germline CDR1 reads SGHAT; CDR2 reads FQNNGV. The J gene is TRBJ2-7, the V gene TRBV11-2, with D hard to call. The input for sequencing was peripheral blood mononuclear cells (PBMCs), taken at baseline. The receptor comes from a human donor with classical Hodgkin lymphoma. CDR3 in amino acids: CASSYNAPSEQYF. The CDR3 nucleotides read TGTGCCAGCAGCTACAACGCCCCCTCCGAGCAGTACTTC.